This is a list of T cell receptor beta chains from one sample in a study of cytomegalovirus exposure and HLA in healthy donors. The repertoire was sequenced with immunoSEQ multiplex PCR; TCRdb's copy has only in-frame clones and lacks some. The sample lists some 160,000 clones, about 77% seen once, with around 2.2% in the top ten. The specimen was PBMCs. These receptor sequences come from a man in his 60s in good health and CMV-seronegative. CDR3s include the opening cysteine and the closing phenylalanine or tryptophan. D genes are given only for firm matches. Not every row has a clone size; where given, it reads once, few, many or a size class.

D gene	clone size	V gene	J gene	CDR3 protein	CDR3 DNA
TRBD1	-	TRBV29-1	TRBJ1-1	CSALTGRTEAFF	TGCAGCGCCTTGACAGGGAGGACTGAAGCTTTCTTT
TRBD1	-	TRBV29-1	TRBJ2-1	CSVEGDRGYHEQFF	TGCAGCGTTGAGGGGGACAGGGGCTATCATGAGCAGTTCTTC
TRBD1	few	TRBV19	TRBJ1-1	CASSTGGAFTEAFF	TGTGCCAGTTCGACAGGGGGCGCGTTCACTGAAGCTTTCTTT
TRBD2	-	TRBV28	TRBJ2-3	CASSLGGVADTQYF	TGTGCCAGCAGCCTCGGGGGGGTTGCAGATACGCAGTATTTT
TRBD2	-	TRBV7-3	TRBJ2-1	CASSQRRGTSGRSYEQFF	TGTGCCAGCAGCCAAAGGCGGGGGACTAGCGGGAGAAGCTATGAGCAGTTCTTC
-	-	TRBV9	TRBJ1-1	CASSVEAEGNAFF	TGTGCCAGCAGCGTAGAGGCGGAGGGGAATGCTTTCTTT
TRBD1	-	TRBV7-3	TRBJ2-7	CASSPRSGGSYEQYF	TGTGCCAGCAGCCCCCGGTCAGGGGGATCCTACGAGCAGTACTTC
TRBD1	-	TRBV6-1	TRBJ1-2	CASSEGGQIGYTF	TGTGCCAGCAGTGAAGGGGGACAGATTGGCTACACCTTC
-	-	TRBV4-1	TRBJ2-1	CASSQEGTGYNEQFF	TGCGCCAGCAGCCAAGAGGGAACAGGGTACAATGAGCAGTTCTTC
-	few	TRBV9	TRBJ1-5	CASSVAAGYQPQHF	TGTGCCAGCAGCGTAGCTGCAGGGTATCAGCCCCAGCATTTT
-	-	TRBV19	TRBJ1-4	CASRRQHEEKLFF	TGTGCCAGTAGACGACAGCATGAGGAAAAACTGTTTTTT
-	few	TRBV2	TRBJ1-5	CASRAIISNQPQHF	TGTGCCAGCAGGGCAATAATCAGCAATCAGCCCCAGCATTTT
-	-	TRBV9	TRBJ2-1	CASSVGKGEAYNEQFF	TGTGCCAGCAGCGTAGGAAAAGGGGAGGCCTACAATGAGCAGTTCTTC
-	-	TRBV29-1	TRBJ1-1	CSVEGVGGPNTEAFF	TGCAGCGTTGAAGGGGTTGGAGGGCCGAACACTGAAGCTTTCTTT
-	few	TRBV18	TRBJ2-7	CASSPVLGGHDEQYF	TGTGCCAGCTCACCCGTTCTGGGGGGGCATGACGAGCAGTACTTC
TRBD2	once	TRBV19	TRBJ2-5	CASSIRSSSGETQYF	TGTGCCAGTAGTATCAGGTCGTCTAGCGGGGAGACCCAGTACTTC
-	once	TRBV2	TRBJ2-2	CASSPDFANTGELFF	TGTGCCAGCAGTCCCGACTTCGCGAACACCGGGGAGCTGTTTTTT
TRBD1	-	TRBV7-9	TRBJ1-2	CASSPTLTGTGDYGYTF	TGTGCCAGCAGTCCAACACTCACCGGGACAGGGGACTATGGCTACACCTTC
TRBD1	few	TRBV7-9	TRBJ1-2	CASSPAGTGDYGYTF	TGTGCCAGCAGCCCGGCCGGGACAGGGGACTATGGCTACACCTTC
TRBD1	few	TRBV5-1	TRBJ2-1	CASSLAGGQGNHEQFF	TGCGCCAGCAGCTTGGCTGGGGGACAGGGGAACCATGAGCAGTTCTTC
TRBD1	few	TRBV6-5	TRBJ1-1	CASRDGQAEAFF	TGTGCCAGCAGAGACGGACAGGCTGAAGCTTTCTTT
-	-	TRBV19	TRBJ2-7	CASSMAVGKAYEQYF	TGTGCCAGTAGTATGGCGGTAGGAAAGGCCTACGAGCAGTACTTC
TRBD2	-	TRBV7-9	TRBJ2-1	CASSFQLAGLNEQFF	TGTGCCAGCAGCTTCCAACTAGCGGGGCTCAATGAGCAGTTCTTC
TRBD2	few	TRBV4-2	TRBJ2-7	CASSQGLAPHPYEQYF	TGTGCCAGCAGCCAAGGACTAGCGCCACACCCCTACGAGCAGTACTTC
TRBD1	-	TRBV10-1	TRBJ2-2	CASSFFRDRPTGELFF	TGCGCCAGCAGTTTTTTCCGGGACAGACCCACCGGGGAGCTGTTTTTT
TRBD2	-	TRBV14	TRBJ2-3	CASSQVGTSEDTDTQYF	TGTGCCAGCAGCCAAGTGGGGACTAGCGAGGACACAGATACGCAGTATTTT
-	-	TRBV19	TRBJ1-1	CASSINGAEAFF	TGTGCCAGTAGTATTAATGGGGCCGAGGCTTTCTTT
-	-	TRBV7-2	TRBJ2-2	CASKLDSNTGELFF	TGTGCCAGCAAGTTGGACTCGAACACCGGGGAGCTGTTTTTT
TRBD1	-	TRBV9	TRBJ2-2	CASSMGQGAGELFF	TGTGCCAGCAGCATGGGACAGGGGGCCGGGGAGCTGTTTTTT
TRBD2	once	TRBV7-2	TRBJ2-6	CARPGGVTSGANVLTF	TGTGCCAGACCCGGGGGGGTGACCTCTGGGGCCAACGTCCTGACTTTC
TRBD1	-	TRBV19	TRBJ2-7	CASSFTGGSKQYF	TGTGCCAGTAGCTTTACAGGGGGCTCGAAGCAGTACTTC
-	few	TRBV27	TRBJ2-7	CASSWGRTSYEQYF	TGTGCCAGCAGTTGGGGGAGGACCTCCTACGAGCAGTACTTC
-	-	TRBV7-9	TRBJ2-2	CASSLWTLTTGELFF	TGTGCCAGCAGCCTTTGGACTCTAACCACCGGGGAGCTGTTTTTT
-	-	TRBV6-5	TRBJ1-1	CASSIGGEAFF	TGTGCCAGCAGTATCGGGGGTGAAGCTTTCTTT
-	-	TRBV5-8	TRBJ2-3	CASSLRREGWTDTQYF	TGTGCCAGCAGCTTGCGACGGGAAGGATGGACAGATACGCAGTATTTT
TRBD1	-	TRBV5-4	TRBJ1-5	CASSQDRGSQPQHF	TGTGCCAGCAGCCAGGACAGGGGGAGTCAGCCCCAGCATTTT
-	-	TRBV5-6	TRBJ2-7	CASSFSTRTYEQYF	TGTGCCAGCAGCTTTAGTACTCGTACCTACGAGCAGTACTTC
TRBD1	-	TRBV11-2	TRBJ1-1	CASSPGGPGGLFF	TGTGCCAGCAGCCCAGGGGGCCCAGGAGGGCTTTTCTTT
TRBD1	-	TRBV4-3	TRBJ2-2	CASSLRGQGRTGELFF	TGCGCCAGCAGCCTAAGGGGACAGGGGCGCACCGGGGAGCTGTTTTTT
-	once	TRBV9	TRBJ1-2	CASSVGPGASYGYTF	TGTGCCAGCAGCGTAGGGCCAGGGGCGTCCTATGGCTACACCTTC
-	-	TRBV6-5	TRBJ1-2	CASSYGRGDYGYTF	TGTGCCAGCAGTTACGGTAGGGGTGACTATGGCTACACCTTC
TRBD2	-	TRBV5-6	TRBJ2-7	CASSLEVRSGGAWSYEQYF	TGTGCCAGCAGCTTGGAGGTTCGTTCCGGGGGGGCCTGGTCCTACGAGCAGTACTTC
-	-	TRBV6-6	TRBJ2-7	CASSPGFEQYF	TGTGCCAGCAGTCCCGGGTTCGAGCAGTACTTC
TRBD2	-	TRBV5-1	TRBJ2-1	CASSLAGGRVYNEQFF	TGCGCCAGCAGCTTGGCGGGTGGGAGGGTTTACAATGAGCAGTTCTTC
TRBD1	once	TRBV5-1	TRBJ2-7	CASSLGIRTGGTYEQYF	TGCGCCAGCAGCTTGGGAATTCGGACAGGGGGAACCTACGAGCAGTACTTC
TRBD2	-	TRBV9	TRBJ2-1	CASSEGLGNNEQFF	TGTGCCAGCAGCGAGGGACTAGGAAACAATGAGCAGTTCTTC
TRBD2	-	TRBV5-1	TRBJ2-5	CASSPRLAGGRYQETQYF	TGCGCCAGCAGCCCTAGACTAGCGGGGGGCAGGTACCAAGAGACCCAGTACTTC
-	-	TRBV4-2	TRBJ1-6	CASSQDPTGYNSPLHF	TGTGCCAGCAGCCAAGATCCTACAGGATATAATTCACCCCTCCACTTT
TRBD2	-	TRBV19	TRBJ2-3	CASSIGASGDDTQYF	TGTGCCAGTAGTATAGGAGCTAGCGGTGATGATACGCAGTATTTT
-	-	TRBV18	TRBJ1-1	CASSPERGTEAFF	TGTGCCAGCTCACCCGAGCGGGGCACTGAAGCTTTCTTT
TRBD1	-	TRBV7-9	TRBJ1-5	CSSSPGTGGQPQHF	TGTTCCAGCAGCCCCGGGACAGGGGGCCAGCCCCAGCATTTT
TRBD2	-	TRBV7-6	TRBJ2-3	CASSLGAGGLTDTQYF	TGTGCCAGCAGCTTAGGGGCGGGGGGGCTGACAGATACGCAGTATTTT
-	few	TRBV5-6	TRBJ2-3	CASSLVAGVTDTQYF	TGTGCCAGCAGCTTGGTGGCAGGGGTAACAGATACGCAGTATTTT
-	-	TRBV30	TRBJ2-3	CAWSASTDTQYF	TGTGCCTGGAGTGCGTCGACAGATACGCAGTATTTT
TRBD1	-	TRBV28	TRBJ1-5	CASSQAQGAQGQPQNF	TGTGCCAGCAGTCAAGCGCAGGGGGCGCAGGGTCAGCCCCAGAATTTT
-	-	TRBV27	TRBJ2-7	CASSLLRGAEPSYEQYF	TGTGCCAGCAGTTTATTACGCGGAGCGGAGCCCTCCTACGAGCAGTACTTC
TRBD1	-	TRBV9	TRBJ2-5	CASSVAGGSETQYF	TGTGCCAGCAGCGTAGCAGGGGGCTCGGAGACCCAGTACTTC
-	-	TRBV5-1	TRBJ2-5	CASSRYQETQYF	TGCGCCAGCAGCCGGTACCAAGAGACCCAGTACTTC
TRBD1	-	TRBV30	TRBJ1-4	CAWMTGDLEKLFF	TGTGCCTGGATGACAGGGGACCTTGAAAAACTGTTTTTT